The clone carrying this T cell receptor beta chain was recorded once. The target antigen is unknown. Germline CDR1 is MNHNS and CDR2 is SASEGT. V lost 6 bases and J lost 5; bases outside the gene matches: 3. CDR3 length: 13 residues. This entry belongs to a study of cytomegalovirus exposure and HLA in healthy donors. General study points: It was about 150 TCR beta chains that were listed as cytomegalovirus-associated.

The PCR contained 60 Vbeta and 13 Jbeta primers. Only in-frame clones appear in the TCRdb table, and some are missing; sequencing was by immunoSEQ multiplex PCR. The data hold about 160,000 clones, with roughly 80% observed a single time. This rearrangement joins TRBV6-1 to TRBJ2-7; 11 bases agree with TRBD2. Sequenced input: PBMCs. This clonotype originated in a woman in her forties or fifties in good health and CMV-seronegative. The CDR3 DNA reads TGTGCCAGCAGACTAGCGGGGGTAGACGAGCAGTACTTC. Amino acids: CASRLAGVDEQYF.